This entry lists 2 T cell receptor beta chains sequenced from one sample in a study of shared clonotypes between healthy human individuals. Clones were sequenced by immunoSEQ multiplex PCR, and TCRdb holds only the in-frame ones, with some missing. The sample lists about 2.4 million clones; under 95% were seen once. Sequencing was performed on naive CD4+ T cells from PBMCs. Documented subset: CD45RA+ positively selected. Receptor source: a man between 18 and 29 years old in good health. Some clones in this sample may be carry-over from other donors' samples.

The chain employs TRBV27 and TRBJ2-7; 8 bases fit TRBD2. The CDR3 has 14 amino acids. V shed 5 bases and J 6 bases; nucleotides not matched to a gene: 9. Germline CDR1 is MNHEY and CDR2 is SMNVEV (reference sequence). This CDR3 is CASSKRERSAEQYF. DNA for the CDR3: TGTGCCAGCAGTAAGCGGGAGAGGTCCGCCGAGCAGTACTTC.

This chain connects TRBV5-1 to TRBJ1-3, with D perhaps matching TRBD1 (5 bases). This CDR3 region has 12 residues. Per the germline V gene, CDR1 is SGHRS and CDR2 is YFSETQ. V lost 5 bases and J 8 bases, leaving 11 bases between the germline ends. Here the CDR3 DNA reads TGCGCCAGCAGAGGGGAGGACGACACCATATATTTT. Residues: CASRGEDDTIYF.